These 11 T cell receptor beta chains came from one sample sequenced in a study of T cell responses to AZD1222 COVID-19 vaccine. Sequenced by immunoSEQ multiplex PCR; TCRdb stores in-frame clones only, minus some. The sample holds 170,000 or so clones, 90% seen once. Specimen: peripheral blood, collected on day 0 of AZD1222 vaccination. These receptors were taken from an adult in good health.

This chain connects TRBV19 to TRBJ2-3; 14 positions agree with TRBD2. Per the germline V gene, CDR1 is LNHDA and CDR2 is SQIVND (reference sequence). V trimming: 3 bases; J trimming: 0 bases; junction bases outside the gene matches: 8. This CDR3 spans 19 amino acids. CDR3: CASSISGTSGGSSTDTQYF. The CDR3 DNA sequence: TGTGCCAGTAGTATCTCCGGGACTAGCGGGGGCTCTAGCACAGATACGCAGTATTTT.

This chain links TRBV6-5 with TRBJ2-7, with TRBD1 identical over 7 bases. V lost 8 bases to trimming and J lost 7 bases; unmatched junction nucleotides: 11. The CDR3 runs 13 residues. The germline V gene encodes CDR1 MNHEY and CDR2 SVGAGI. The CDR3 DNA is TGTGCCAGCGGGGACAGATCCTCCCGGGAGCAGTACTTC. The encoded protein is CASGDRSSREQYF.

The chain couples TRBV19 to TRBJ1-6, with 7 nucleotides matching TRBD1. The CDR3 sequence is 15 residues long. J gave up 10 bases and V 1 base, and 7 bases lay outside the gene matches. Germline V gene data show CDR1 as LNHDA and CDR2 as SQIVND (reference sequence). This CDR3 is CASSIGTGVYSPLHF. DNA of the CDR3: TGTGCCAGTAGTATAGGTACAGGGGTTTACTCACCCCTCCACTTT. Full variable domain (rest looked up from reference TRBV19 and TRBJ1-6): DGGITQSPKYLFRKEGQNVTLSCEQNLNHDAMYWYRQDPGQGLRLIYYSQIVNDFQKGDIAEGYSVSREKKESFPLTVTSAQKNPTAFYLCASSIGTGVYSPLHFGNGTRLTVT.

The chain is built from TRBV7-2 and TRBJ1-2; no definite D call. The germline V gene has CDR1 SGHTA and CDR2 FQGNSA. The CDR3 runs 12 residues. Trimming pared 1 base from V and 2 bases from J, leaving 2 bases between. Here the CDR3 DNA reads TGTGCCAGCAGCTTAGACAACTATGGCTACACCTTC. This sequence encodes CASSLDNYGYTF.

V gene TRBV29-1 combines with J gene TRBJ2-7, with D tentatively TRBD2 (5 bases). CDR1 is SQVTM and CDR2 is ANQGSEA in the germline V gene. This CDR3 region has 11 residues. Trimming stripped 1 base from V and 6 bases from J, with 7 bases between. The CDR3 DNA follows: TGCAGCGTTGAAGGGGCGGGCGAGCAGTACTTC. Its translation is CSVEGAGEQYF.

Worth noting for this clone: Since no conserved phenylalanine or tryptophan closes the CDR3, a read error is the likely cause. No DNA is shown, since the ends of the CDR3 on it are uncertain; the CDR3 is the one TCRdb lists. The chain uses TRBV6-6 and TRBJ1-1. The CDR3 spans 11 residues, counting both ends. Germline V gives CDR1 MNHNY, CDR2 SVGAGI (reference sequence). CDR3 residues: CASTNKSGYWI.

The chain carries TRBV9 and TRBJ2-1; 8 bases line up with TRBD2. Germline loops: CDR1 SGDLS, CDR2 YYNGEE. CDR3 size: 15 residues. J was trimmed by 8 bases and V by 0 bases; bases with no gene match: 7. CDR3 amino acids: CASSVELAGRDEQFF. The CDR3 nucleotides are TGTGCCAGCAGCGTAGAGCTAGCGGGCCGGGATGAGCAGTTCTTC.

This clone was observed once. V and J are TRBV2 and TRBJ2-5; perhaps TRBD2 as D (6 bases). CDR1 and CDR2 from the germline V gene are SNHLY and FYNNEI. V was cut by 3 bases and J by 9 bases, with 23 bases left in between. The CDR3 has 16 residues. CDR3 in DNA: TGTGCCAGCAGTGAGGCCAGCGGGCGGGCGGTGGTGCCCCAGTACTTC. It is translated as CASSEASGRAVVPQYF.

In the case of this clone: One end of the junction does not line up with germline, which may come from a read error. The CDR3 spells CASTQGDDRGQSPLHF. CDR3 DNA: TGTGCCAGCACCCAAGGGGACGACAGGGGCCAATCACCCCTCCACTTT. The gene calls are TRBV3-1 (or the pseudogene TRBV3-2) and TRBJ1-6, with 8 bases that match TRBD1. Germline V gives CDR1 LGHDT, CDR2 YNNKEL (reference sequence). This CDR3 is 16 amino acids long.

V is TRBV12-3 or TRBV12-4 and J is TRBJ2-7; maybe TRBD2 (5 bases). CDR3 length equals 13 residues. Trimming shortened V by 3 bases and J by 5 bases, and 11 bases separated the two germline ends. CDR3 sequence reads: CASSFFPGDEQYF. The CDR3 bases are TGTGCCAGCAGTTTCTTCCCCGGGGACGAGCAGTACTTC.

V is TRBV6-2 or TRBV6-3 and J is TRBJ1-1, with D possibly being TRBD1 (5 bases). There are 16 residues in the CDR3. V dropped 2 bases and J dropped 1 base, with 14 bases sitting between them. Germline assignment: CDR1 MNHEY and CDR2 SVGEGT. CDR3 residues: CASSYVRGRPNTEAFF. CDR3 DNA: TGTGCCAGCAGTTACGTGAGGGGCAGGCCGAACACTGAAGCTTTCTTT.